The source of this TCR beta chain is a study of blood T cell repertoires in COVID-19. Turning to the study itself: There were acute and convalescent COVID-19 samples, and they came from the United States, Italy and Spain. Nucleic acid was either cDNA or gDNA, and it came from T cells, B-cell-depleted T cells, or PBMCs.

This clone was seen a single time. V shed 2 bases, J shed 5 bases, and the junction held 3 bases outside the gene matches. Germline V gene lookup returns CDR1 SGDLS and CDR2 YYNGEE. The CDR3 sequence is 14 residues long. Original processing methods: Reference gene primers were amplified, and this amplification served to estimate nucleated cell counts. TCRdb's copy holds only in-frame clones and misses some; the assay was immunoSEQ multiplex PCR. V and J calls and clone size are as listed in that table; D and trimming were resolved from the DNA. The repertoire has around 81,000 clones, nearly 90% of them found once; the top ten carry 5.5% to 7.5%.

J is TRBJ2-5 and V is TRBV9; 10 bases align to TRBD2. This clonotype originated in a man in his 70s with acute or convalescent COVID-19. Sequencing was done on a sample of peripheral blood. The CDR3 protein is CASSVSSGGETQYF. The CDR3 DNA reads TGTGCCAGCAGCGTCTCTAGCGGGGGTGAGACCCAGTACTTC.